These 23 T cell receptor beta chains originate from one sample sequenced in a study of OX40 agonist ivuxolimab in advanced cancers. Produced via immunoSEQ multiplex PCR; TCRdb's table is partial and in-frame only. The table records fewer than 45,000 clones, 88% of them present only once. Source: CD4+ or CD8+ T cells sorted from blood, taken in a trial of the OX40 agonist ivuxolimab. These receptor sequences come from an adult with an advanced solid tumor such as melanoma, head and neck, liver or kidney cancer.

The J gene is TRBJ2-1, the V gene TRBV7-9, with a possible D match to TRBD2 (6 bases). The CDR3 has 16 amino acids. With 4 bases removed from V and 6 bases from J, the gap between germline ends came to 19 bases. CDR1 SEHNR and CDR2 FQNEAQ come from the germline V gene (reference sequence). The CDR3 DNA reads TGTGCCAGCAGCTACCTTGATTCAGGGACTTCCAATGAGCAGTTCTTC. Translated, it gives CASSYLDSGTSNEQFF.

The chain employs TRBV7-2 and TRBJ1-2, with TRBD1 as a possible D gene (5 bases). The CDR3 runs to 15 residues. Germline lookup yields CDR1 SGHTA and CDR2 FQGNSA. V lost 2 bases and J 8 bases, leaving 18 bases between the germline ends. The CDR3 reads CASSLSIFQGEGYTF. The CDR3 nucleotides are TGTGCCAGCAGCTTAAGTATCTTCCAGGGCGAGGGCTACACCTTC.

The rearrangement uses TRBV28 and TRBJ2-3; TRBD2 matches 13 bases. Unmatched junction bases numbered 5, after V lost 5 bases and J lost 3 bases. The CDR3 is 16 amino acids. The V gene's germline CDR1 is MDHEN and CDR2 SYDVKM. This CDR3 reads CASSRTSGSNTDTQYF. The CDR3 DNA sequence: TGTGCCAGCAGTCGGACTAGCGGGAGTAATACAGATACGCAGTATTTT.

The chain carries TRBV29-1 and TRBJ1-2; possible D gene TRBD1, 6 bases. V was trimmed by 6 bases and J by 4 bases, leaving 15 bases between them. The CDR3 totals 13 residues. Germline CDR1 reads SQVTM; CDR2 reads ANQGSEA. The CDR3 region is CSVPGQGAYGYTF. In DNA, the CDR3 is TGCAGCGTACCGGGACAAGGTGCCTATGGCTACACCTTC.

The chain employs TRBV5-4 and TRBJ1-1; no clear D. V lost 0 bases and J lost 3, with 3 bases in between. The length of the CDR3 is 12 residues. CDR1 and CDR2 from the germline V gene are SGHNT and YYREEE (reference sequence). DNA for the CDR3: TGTGCCAGCAGCTTGGTCGACACTGAAGCTTTCTTT. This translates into CASSLVDTEAFF.

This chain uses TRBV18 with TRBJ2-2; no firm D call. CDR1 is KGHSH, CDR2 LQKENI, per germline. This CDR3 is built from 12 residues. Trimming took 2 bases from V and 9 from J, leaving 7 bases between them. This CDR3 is CASSPWGRELFF. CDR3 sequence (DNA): TGTGCCAGCTCACCATGGGGAAGGGAGCTGTTTTTT.

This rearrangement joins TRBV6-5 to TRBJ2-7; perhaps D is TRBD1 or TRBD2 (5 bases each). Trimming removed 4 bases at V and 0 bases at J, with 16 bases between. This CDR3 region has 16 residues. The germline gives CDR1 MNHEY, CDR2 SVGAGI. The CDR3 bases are TGTGCCAGCAGTTCCGAGGGGCGACGGAGCTCCTACGAGCAGTACTTC. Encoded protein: CASSSEGRRSSYEQYF.

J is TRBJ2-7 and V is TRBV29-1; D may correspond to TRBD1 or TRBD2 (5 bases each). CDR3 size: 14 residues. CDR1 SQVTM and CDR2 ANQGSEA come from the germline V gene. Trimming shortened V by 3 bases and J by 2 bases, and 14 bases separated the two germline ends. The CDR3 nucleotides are TGCAGCGTTGACCCCGGGACGGGCCCCTACGAGCAGTACTTC. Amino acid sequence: CSVDPGTGPYEQYF.

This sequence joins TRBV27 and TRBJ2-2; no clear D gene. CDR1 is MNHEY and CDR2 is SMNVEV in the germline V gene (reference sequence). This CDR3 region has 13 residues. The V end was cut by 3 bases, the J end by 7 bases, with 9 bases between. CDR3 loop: CASSFLPYGELFF. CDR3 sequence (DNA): TGTGCCAGCAGTTTTTTGCCGTACGGGGAGCTGTTTTTT.

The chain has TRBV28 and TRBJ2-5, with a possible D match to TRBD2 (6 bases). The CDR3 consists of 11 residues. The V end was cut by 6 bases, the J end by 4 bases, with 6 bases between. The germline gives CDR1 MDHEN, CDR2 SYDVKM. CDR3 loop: CASSGGETQYF. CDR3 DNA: TGTGCCAGCAGCGGGGGAGAGACCCAGTACTTC.

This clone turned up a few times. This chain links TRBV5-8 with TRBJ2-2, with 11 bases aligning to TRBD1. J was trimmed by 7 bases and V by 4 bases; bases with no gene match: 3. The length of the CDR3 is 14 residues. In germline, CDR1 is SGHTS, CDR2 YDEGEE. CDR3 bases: TGTGCCAGCAGCCTCGGGACAGGGGGCGGGGAGCTGTTTTTT. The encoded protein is CASSLGTGGGELFF.

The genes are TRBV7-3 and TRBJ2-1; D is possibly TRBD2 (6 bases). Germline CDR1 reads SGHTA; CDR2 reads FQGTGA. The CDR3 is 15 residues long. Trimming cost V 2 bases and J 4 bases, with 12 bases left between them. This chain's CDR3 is CASSLLGSGYNEQFF. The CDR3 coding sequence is TGTGCCAGCAGCTTACTCGGGAGCGGGTACAATGAGCAGTTCTTC.

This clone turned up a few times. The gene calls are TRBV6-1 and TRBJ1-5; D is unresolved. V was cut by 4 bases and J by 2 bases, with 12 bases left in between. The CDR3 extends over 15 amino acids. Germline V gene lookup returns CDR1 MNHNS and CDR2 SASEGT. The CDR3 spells CASSVPFYGNQPQHF. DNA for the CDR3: TGTGCCAGCAGTGTCCCGTTTTATGGCAATCAGCCCCAGCATTTT.

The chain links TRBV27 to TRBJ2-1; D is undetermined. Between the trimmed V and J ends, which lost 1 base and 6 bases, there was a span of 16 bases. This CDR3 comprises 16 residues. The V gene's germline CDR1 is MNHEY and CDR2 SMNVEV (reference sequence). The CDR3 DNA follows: TGTGCCAGCAGTTTATGGGGTTCATCGGCCTTCAATGAGCAGTTCTTC. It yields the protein CASSLWGSSAFNEQFF.

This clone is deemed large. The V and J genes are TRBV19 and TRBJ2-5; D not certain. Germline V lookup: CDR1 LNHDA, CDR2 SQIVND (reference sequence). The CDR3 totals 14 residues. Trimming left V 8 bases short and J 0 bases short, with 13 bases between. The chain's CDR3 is CASRAGLYQETQYF. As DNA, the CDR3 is TGTGCCAGTCGGGCAGGATTGTACCAAGAGACCCAGTACTTC.

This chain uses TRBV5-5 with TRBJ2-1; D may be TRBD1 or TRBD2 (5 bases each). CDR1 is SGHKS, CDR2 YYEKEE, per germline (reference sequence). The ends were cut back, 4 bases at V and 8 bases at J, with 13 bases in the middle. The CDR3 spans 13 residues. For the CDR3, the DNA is TGTGCCAGCAGCCCGCAGGGAGACGATGAGCAGTTCTTC. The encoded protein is CASSPQGDDEQFF.

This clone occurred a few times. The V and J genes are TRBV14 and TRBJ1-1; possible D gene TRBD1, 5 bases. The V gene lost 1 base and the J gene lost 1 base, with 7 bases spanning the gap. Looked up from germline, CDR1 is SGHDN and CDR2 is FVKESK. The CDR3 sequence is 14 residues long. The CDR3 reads CASSQGGTNTEAFF. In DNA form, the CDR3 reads TGTGCCAGCAGCCAAGGGGGCACGAACACTGAAGCTTTCTTT. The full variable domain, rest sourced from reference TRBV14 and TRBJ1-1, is EAGVTQFPSHSVIEKGQTVTLRCDPISGHDNLYWYRRVMGKEIKFLLHFVKESKQDESGMPNNRFLAERTGGTYSTLKVQPAELEDSGVYFCASSQGGTNTEAFFGQGTRLTVV.

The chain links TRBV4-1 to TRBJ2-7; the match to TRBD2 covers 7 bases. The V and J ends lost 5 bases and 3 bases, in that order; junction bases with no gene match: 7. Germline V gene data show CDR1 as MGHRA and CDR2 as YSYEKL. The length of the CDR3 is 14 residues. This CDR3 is CASSSQREYYEQYF. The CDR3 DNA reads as TGCGCCAGCAGCTCCCAGCGGGAATACTACGAGCAGTACTTC.

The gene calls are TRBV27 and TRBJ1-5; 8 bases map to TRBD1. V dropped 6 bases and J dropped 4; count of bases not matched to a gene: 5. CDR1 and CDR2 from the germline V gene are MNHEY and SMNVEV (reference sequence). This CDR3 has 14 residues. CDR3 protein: CASSWGQVNQPQHF. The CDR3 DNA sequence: TGTGCCAGCAGCTGGGGACAGGTAAATCAGCCCCAGCATTTT.

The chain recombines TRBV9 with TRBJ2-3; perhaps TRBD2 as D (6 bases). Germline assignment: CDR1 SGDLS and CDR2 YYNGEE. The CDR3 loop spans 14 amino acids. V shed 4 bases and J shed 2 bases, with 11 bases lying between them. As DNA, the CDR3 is TGTGCCAGCAGCCCCCGGGACTCCACAGATACGCAGTATTTT. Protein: CASSPRDSTDTQYF.

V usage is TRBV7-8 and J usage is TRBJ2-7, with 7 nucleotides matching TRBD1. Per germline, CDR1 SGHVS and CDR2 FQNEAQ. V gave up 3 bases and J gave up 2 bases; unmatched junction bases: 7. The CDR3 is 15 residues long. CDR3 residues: CASSLGLQGTYEQYF. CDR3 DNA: TGTGCCAGCAGCTTGGGCCTACAGGGGACCTACGAGCAGTACTTC.

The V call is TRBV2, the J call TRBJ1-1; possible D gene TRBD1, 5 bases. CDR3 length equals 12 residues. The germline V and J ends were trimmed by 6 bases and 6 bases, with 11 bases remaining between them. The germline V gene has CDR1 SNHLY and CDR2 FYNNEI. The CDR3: CASSGQRAEAFF. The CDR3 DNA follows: TGTGCCAGCAGCGGACAACGGGCTGAAGCTTTCTTT.

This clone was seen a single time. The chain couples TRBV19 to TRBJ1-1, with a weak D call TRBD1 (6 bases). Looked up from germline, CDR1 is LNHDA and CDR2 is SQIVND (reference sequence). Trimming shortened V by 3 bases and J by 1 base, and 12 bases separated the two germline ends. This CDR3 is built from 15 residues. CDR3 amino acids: CASSMWGGSNTEAFF. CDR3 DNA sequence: TGTGCCAGTAGTATGTGGGGGGGCTCGAACACTGAAGCTTTCTTT.